These 30 T cell receptor beta chains originate from one sample sequenced in a study of shared clonotypes between healthy human individuals (dated by TCRdb to 2020 to 2022). Library method: the immunoSEQ multiplex PCR assay. In TCRdb, the immuneACCESS table is reduced to in-frame sequences with V and J assigned. These tables do not hold every clone; where another copy was compared, an unresolved V gene accounts for under half, and the others remain unexplained. A total of around 2.3 million clones appear in this sample, roughly 95% of them only once. More than 0.1% of the sample comes from the top ten. Material: naive CD4+ T cells sorted from blood. The sample's cell subset or site label, in plain terms: CD45RA+ positively selected. The receptors were gathered from a man between 18 and 35 years old in good health.

The chain links TRBV9 to TRBJ2-1; 8 bases agree with TRBD2. The CDR3 spans 16 residues. The germline CDR1 and CDR2 sequences are SGDLS and YYNGEE. Trimming cost V 3 bases and J 0 bases; bases outside gene matches: 5. As DNA, the CDR3 is TGTGCCAGCAGCGGCGGGACTAGTATCTCCTACAATGAGCAGTTCTTC. Translating it yields CASSGGTSISYNEQFF.

V usage is TRBV7-9 and J usage is TRBJ1-2; the D is unclear. The CDR3 totals 14 residues. V was shortened by 7 bases and J by 5 bases, with 17 bases between the two germline ends. The V gene's germline CDR1 is SEHNR and CDR2 FQNEAQ (reference sequence). The CDR3 sequence is CASTATGPAYGYTF. The CDR3 DNA sequence: TGTGCCAGCACCGCGACCGGGCCGGCGTATGGCTACACCTTC.

The chain combines TRBV11-2 with TRBJ2-5; 9 bases align to TRBD2. CDR3 size: 16 residues. The germline V gene encodes CDR1 SGHAT and CDR2 FQNNGV. V shed 2 bases, J shed 5 bases, and the junction held 9 bases outside the gene matches. Written as DNA, the CDR3 is TGTGCCAGCAGCTTAACGGCTAGCGGGGCATGGGAGACCCAGTACTTC. Translating it yields CASSLTASGAWETQYF.

V usage is TRBV7-8 and J usage is TRBJ1-2; D may be TRBD1 (6 bases). Germline assignment: CDR1 SGHVS and CDR2 FQNEAQ. This CDR3 has 15 amino acids. V shed 0 bases and J shed 3 bases, with 11 bases lying between them. In DNA form, the CDR3 reads TGTGCCAGCAGCTTAGCGGGCAGGGGAGACTATGGCTACACCTTC. This encodes CASSLAGRGDYGYTF.

About this clone itself: Other DNA sequences within the sample encode an identical CDR3. The V and J genes are TRBV5-1 and TRBJ1-3, with TRBD1 identical over 7 bases. Germline CDR1 is SGHRS and CDR2 is YFSETQ. Trimming cost V 7 bases and J 0 bases; bases outside gene matches: 7. The CDR3 consists of 15 residues. The CDR3 region is CASSLGQNSGNTIYF. For the CDR3, the DNA is TGCGCCAGCTCGTTGGGACAGAACTCTGGAAACACCATATATTTT.

J is TRBJ2-5 and V is TRBV6-1, with 10 bases fitting TRBD1. Germline V CDR1 and CDR2: MNHNS, SASEGT. The CDR3 spans 16 residues. Trimming took 3 bases from V and 4 from J; bases not matched to a gene: 8. CDR3 bases: TGTGCCAGCAGTGAGGAGGGACAGGGGTATGGAGAGACCCAGTACTTC. Its protein is CASSEEGQGYGETQYF.

The chain joins TRBV27 to TRBJ1-6; D unresolved. Germline V gives CDR1 MNHEY, CDR2 SMNVEV (reference sequence). V shed 3 bases and J shed 9 bases, with 3 bases lying between them. The CDR3 totals 11 residues. The CDR3 DNA reads as TGTGCCAGCAGTTTTGTTTCACCCCTCCACTTT. Translated, it gives CASSFVSPLHF.

The V gene is TRBV10-1, the J gene TRBJ2-7; 11 bases are a match to TRBD1. V shed 6 bases, J shed 0 bases, and the junction held 4 bases outside the gene matches. Germline V gene data show CDR1 as WNHNN and CDR2 as SYGVQD (reference sequence). CDR3 length: 15 residues. The CDR3 protein is CASSAGTGGSYEQYF. CDR3 DNA: TGCGCCAGCAGCGCCGGGACAGGGGGCTCCTACGAGCAGTACTTC.

The CDR3 DNA is TGTGCCATCAGTGAGTCGGGGACAGATGGAAACACCATATATTTT. Translation gives CAISESGTDGNTIYF. This rearrangement joins TRBV10-3 to TRBJ1-3, with TRBD1 matching over 7 bases. The V gene end was trimmed by 0 bases and the J gene end by 3 bases; junction bases not matched to a gene: 2. Germline-derived CDR1 and CDR2 are ENHRY and SYGVKD. CDR3 length equals 15 residues.

The sample holds one count of this clone. The V gene is TRBV27, the J gene TRBJ2-1; 13 nucleotides line up with TRBD2. This CDR3 region has 18 residues. Germline V gene lookup returns CDR1 MNHEY and CDR2 SMNVEV (reference sequence). Trimming cost V 5 bases and J 1 base; bases outside gene matches: 8. DNA for the CDR3: TGTGCCAGCAGTCTCGATAGGACTAGCGGGAGTTCCTACAATGAGCAGTTCTTC. Its protein product is CASSLDRTSGSSYNEQFF.

This clone was seen just once. The V gene is TRBV7-2, the J gene TRBJ1-2; 7 nucleotides line up with TRBD1. Germline V lookup: CDR1 SGHTA, CDR2 FQGNSA. The CDR3 is 17 amino acids. With V trimmed by 4 bases and J by 2 bases, 13 bases remained unmatched. The CDR3, as DNA: TGTGCCAGCAGCTCCCGGGACAGCCCCCTTGTGAACTATGGCTACACCTTC. Translated, it gives CASSSRDSPLVNYGYTF.

The CDR3 spells CANGQFPSYGYTF. DNA of the CDR3: TGTGCCAATGGACAGTTTCCTTCCTATGGCTACACCTTC. J is TRBJ1-2 and V is TRBV7-9; a possible D gene is TRBD1 (6 bases). CDR3 length equals 13 residues. Germline assignment: CDR1 SEHNR and CDR2 FQNEAQ (reference sequence). With 10 bases removed from V and 4 bases from J, the gap between germline ends came to 16 bases.

This chain connects TRBV7-8 to TRBJ1-5; tentatively, D is TRBD1 (6 bases). V was trimmed by 4 bases and J by 14 bases, leaving 15 bases between them. The germline CDR1 and CDR2 sequences are SGHVS and FQNEAQ. This CDR3 has 12 amino acids. CDR3 loop: CASSWVAGQKHF. The CDR3 region has the DNA TGTGCCAGCAGCTGGGTCGCGGGACAAAAGCATTTT.

V and J are TRBV28 and TRBJ2-4; TRBD1 is a possible D gene (6 bases). The CDR3 is made up of 16 amino acids. V dropped 7 bases and J dropped 0 bases, with 16 bases sitting between them. Germline-derived CDR1 and CDR2 are MDHEN and SYDVKM. The CDR3 DNA reads as TGTGCCAGCATTCAACAGGGCGACTTAGCCAAAAACATTCAGTACTTC. It specifies CASIQQGDLAKNIQYF.

The chain couples TRBV10-3 to TRBJ2-7; D is perhaps TRBD1 (5 bases). V was shortened by 5 bases and J by 7 bases, with 9 bases between the two germline ends. There are 11 residues in the CDR3. Germline V CDR1 and CDR2: ENHRY, SYGVKD. DNA for the CDR3: TGTGCCATCAGTAATCAGGGTGAGCAGTACTTC. As protein: CAISNQGEQYF.

The chain has TRBV11-3 and TRBJ1-1; no firm D call. Trimming removed 5 bases at V and 7 bases at J, with 14 bases between. The CDR3 has 13 residues. Looked up from germline, CDR1 is SGHNT and CDR2 is YENEEA. For the CDR3, the DNA is TGTGCCAGCAGCCAAATTACCGGGAGTGAAGCTTTCTTT. Encoded protein: CASSQITGSEAFF.

The rearrangement links TRBV14 to TRBJ2-5; TRBD2 might be the D (6 bases). The CDR3 totals 12 residues. Germline CDR1 is SGHDN and CDR2 is FVKESK. With 1 base removed from V and 9 bases from J, the gap between germline ends came to 9 bases. The CDR3 here is CASSQAPGAQYF. The CDR3 nucleotides read TGTGCCAGCAGCCAAGCCCCGGGGGCCCAGTACTTC. The variable domain in full, completed from reference TRBV14 and TRBJ2-5, reads EAGVTQFPSHSVIEKGQTVTLRCDPISGHDNLYWYRRVMGKEIKFLLHFVKESKQDESGMPNNRFLAERTGGTYSTLKVQPAELEDSGVYFCASSQAPGAQYFGPGTRLLVL.

This chain uses TRBV4-3 with TRBJ1-5; D is uncertain. The CDR3 contains 15 residues. Germline lookup yields CDR1 LGHNA and CDR2 YSLEER. Trimming stripped 4 bases from V and 2 bases from J, with 12 bases between. CDR3 amino acids: CASSPEPGGNQPQHF. CDR3 nucleotides: TGCGCCAGCAGCCCTGAACCGGGCGGCAATCAGCCCCAGCATTTT.

Regarding this clone: Different DNA sequences within this sample yield the same CDR3. The gene calls are TRBV19 and TRBJ2-7; tentative D call: TRBD2 (5 bases). Trimming pared 0 bases from V and 0 bases from J, leaving 6 bases between. Germline loops: CDR1 LNHDA, CDR2 SQIVND (reference sequence). The CDR3 runs 14 residues. The CDR3 DNA sequence: TGTGCCAGTAGTATAGATCGGGGCTCCTACGAGCAGTACTTC. Translating gives CASSIDRGSYEQYF.

The gene calls are TRBV2 and TRBJ1-1; TRBD1 agrees at 8 bases. The junction had 9 bases not matched to a gene; V was cut back by 8 bases and J by 1 base. Germline values: CDR1 SNHLY, CDR2 FYNNEI. The CDR3 is 15 residues long. The CDR3 region has the DNA TGTGCCAGCTCGGACAGGGACCCTGGGAACACTGAAGCTTTCTTT. It encodes CASSDRDPGNTEAFF. The variable domain in full, with the rest retrieved from reference TRBV2 and TRBJ1-1, is EPEVTQTPSHQVTQMGQEVILRCVPISNHLYFYWYRQILGQKVEFLVSFYNNEISEKSEIFDDQFSVERPDGSNFTLKIRSTKLEDSAMYFCASSDRDPGNTEAFFGQGTRLTVV.

The chain links TRBV27 to TRBJ2-7; D is possibly TRBD1 or TRBD2 (5 bases each). The V end was cut by 6 bases, the J end by 2 bases, with 17 bases between. This CDR3 contains 15 residues. CDR1 is MNHEY, CDR2 SMNVEV, per germline (reference sequence). The CDR3 sequence is CASRRIRDGPYEQYF. The CDR3 DNA reads as TGTGCCAGCAGGCGGATCCGGGACGGACCCTACGAGCAGTACTTC.

The V call is TRBV7-2, the J call TRBJ2-7; 8 bases are a match to TRBD2. Germline CDR1 SGHTA, CDR2 FQGNSA. The CDR3 is made up of 13 amino acids. The trim removed 2 bases at V and 5 bases at J, leaving 2 bases unmatched. CDR3 residues: CASSLMRGDEQYF. Written as DNA, the CDR3 is TGTGCCAGCAGCTTAATGCGGGGGGACGAGCAGTACTTC.

This clone was seen just once. V and J are TRBV25-1 and TRBJ2-3; TRBD2 matches at 7 bases. Germline CDR1 and CDR2: MGHDK and SYGVNS. The CDR3 loop spans 15 amino acids. V lost 3 bases to trimming and J lost 10 bases; unmatched junction nucleotides: 13. CDR3 in DNA: TGTGCCAGCAGTGATGGGGCGGGAGCCTTAAAGGCGCAGTATTTT. It specifies CASSDGAGALKAQYF.

The chain's CDR3 is CAISESPGHSTDTQYF. In DNA form, the CDR3 reads TGTGCCATCAGTGAGTCGCCTGGACACAGCACAGATACGCAGTATTTT. The rearrangement joins TRBV10-3 to TRBJ2-3; a possible D gene is TRBD1 (5 bases). There are 16 residues in the CDR3. Trimming shortened V by 0 bases and J by 0 bases, and 10 bases separated the two germline ends. In germline, CDR1 is ENHRY, CDR2 SYGVKD.

The V gene is TRBV29-1, the J gene TRBJ2-7; 9 bases align to TRBD1. V lost 5 bases and J lost 6; bases outside the gene matches: 14. This CDR3 is built from 15 residues. Germline V gene sequence: CDR1 SQVTM, CDR2 ANQGSEA. In DNA form, the CDR3 reads TGCAGCGTTACCCCTCGGGACAGGGTCTTCGGCGAGCAGTACTTC. It translates to CSVTPRDRVFGEQYF.

This chain uses TRBV19 with TRBJ2-5, with a possible D match to TRBD1 (6 bases). V shed 3 bases and J shed 5 bases, with 16 bases lying between them. Germline V gene lookup returns CDR1 LNHDA and CDR2 SQIVND (reference sequence). The length of the CDR3 is 15 residues. The CDR3 DNA is TGTGCCAGTAGTATTCAACAGGGTATTGGGGAGACCCAGTACTTC. Its protein is CASSIQQGIGETQYF.

CDR3 amino acids: CASSPGRTTIYYEQYF. CDR3 sequence (DNA): TGTGCCAGCAGTCCGGGGCGGACGACGATTTACTACGAGCAGTACTTC. The V gene is TRBV27, the J gene TRBJ2-7, with D tentatively TRBD1 or TRBD2 (5 bases each). This CDR3 has 16 amino acids. The germline CDR1 and CDR2 sequences are MNHEY and SMNVEV (reference sequence). Trimming pared 5 bases from V and 3 bases from J, leaving 20 bases between.

This clone was seen just once. The sample holds other DNA sequences that translate to the same CDR3. The rearrangement joins TRBV30 to TRBJ1-1, with a possible D match to TRBD1 (5 bases). Germline assignment: CDR1 GTSNPN and CDR2 SVGIG (reference sequence). The CDR3 loop spans 13 amino acids. V lost 4 bases and J lost 1, with 10 bases in between. CDR3 sequence (DNA): TGTGCCTGGAACCGACAGCCGAACACTGAAGCTTTCTTT. Encoded protein: CAWNRQPNTEAFF.

The CDR3 region has the DNA TGTGCCAGCAGTGAGGCGGGAGACCCCTACAATGAGCAGTTCTTC. It specifies CASSEAGDPYNEQFF. V is TRBV6-1 and J is TRBJ2-1; 7 bases are shared with TRBD2. Germline loops: CDR1 MNHNS, CDR2 SASEGT. The junction had 4 bases not matched to a gene; V was cut back by 3 bases and J by 2 bases. The CDR3 contains 15 residues.

The rearrangement uses TRBV6-6 and TRBJ1-5; TRBD1 might be the D (6 bases). Germline lookup yields CDR1 MNHNY and CDR2 SVGAGI (reference sequence). V lost 0 bases, J lost 8 bases, and 11 bases lay in between. The CDR3 spans 14 residues. The CDR3 DNA reads TGTGCCAGCAGTTACTCGGGGGGGGCCGAGCCCCAGCATTTT. Its protein product is CASSYSGGAEPQHF.